This TCR beta chain is drawn from a study of blood T cell repertoires in COVID-19. The wider study: Sources were T cells, B-cell-depleted T cells, or PBMCs; the material itself was cDNA or gDNA.

TCRdb keeps only in-frame clones here, not all; method: immunoSEQ multiplex PCR. This sample has 400,000 or so clones, with 90% found just once. Germline CDR1 and CDR2: SGDLS and YYNGEE. The V gene lost 4 bases and the J gene lost 8 bases, with 9 bases spanning the gap. The CDR3 totals 11 residues. V usage is TRBV9 and J usage is TRBJ1-2, with D tentatively TRBD1 (5 bases). Material for sequencing was PBMCs or T cells enriched from blood (not recorded which). This clonotype originated in a man aged 18 to 29 who had recovered from COVID-19. DNA of the CDR3: TGTGCCAGCAGCAGGGAGGGGGGCTACACCTTC. Protein sequence: CASSREGGYTF. The variable domain in full, with the rest retrieved from reference TRBV9 and TRBJ1-2, is DSGVTQTPKHLITATGQRVTLRCSPRSGDLSVYWYQQSLDQGLQFLIQYYNGEERAKGNILERFSAQQFPDLHSELNLSSLELGDSALYFCASSREGGYTFGSGTRLTVV.